This TCR beta chain derives from a study of blood T cell repertoires in COVID-19. The CDR3 totals 14 residues. Germline V lookup: CDR1 LNHDA, CDR2 SQIVND (reference sequence). V was clipped by 8 bases and J by 3 bases, with 14 bases between them. Sequenced by immunoSEQ multiplex PCR; TCRdb stores in-frame clones only, minus some. The sample includes 210,000 or so clones, about nine tenths of them seen just once. Clinical history as reported by participants underpinned cohort assignment. What was sequenced was PBMCs or T cells enriched from blood (not recorded which). The sequence came from a woman in her fifties or sixties in a cohort exposed to, infected with or recovered from COVID-19 (not recorded which). The chain uses TRBV19 and TRBJ1-3; TRBD1 might be the D (5 bases). CDR3 in amino acids: CASGARQIGNTIYF. CDR3 coding DNA: TGTGCCAGTGGTGCCAGACAGATTGGAAACACCATATATTTT.